The entry below gives a single T cell receptor (beta chain) sequence along with its context. Its target is unknown. With the Oncomine TCR Beta short-read assay, DNA from cultured CD4+ T cells was sequenced. TCRdb fed the PCR reads into MiXCR, producing one record per CDR3 protein. Among 10,000 or so distinct CDR3 sequences listed, approximately 49% were seen once. The data were obtained in a study of vaccination and CD4 T cells after COVID-19. Study information: Timing of post-vaccine sample collection was a median roughly 70 days after dose two, with a range of 14 to 241. The authors gave control cultures a CEFX pool, an HIV-1 Nef pool, or no peptide.

Germline V gives CDR1 MNHNS, CDR2 SASEGT. Trimming took off 6 bases at V and 5 bases at J, with 18 bases between the two ends. The CDR3 is 15 residues long. Treatment noted: roughly 10-day PBMC culture with coronavirus spike peptide pools or control peptides (ViraFEST assay). V and J are TRBV6-1 and TRBJ2-3; D is possibly TRBD2 (5 bases). The material sequenced was CD4+ T cells from blood, cultured in vitro. This TCR came from a human donor who had recovered from COVID-19. CDR3 region: CASSPRGGDRDTQYF. CDR3 in DNA: TGTGCCAGCAGCCCCCGGGGTGGGGATAGAGATACGCAGTATTTT.